This T cell receptor (beta chain) was recovered during a study of cytomegalovirus exposure and HLA in healthy donors. Regarding the study as a whole: In vitro data verified a few CMV-associated chains as specific for CMV antigens. Rare TCR sequences dominated, though some public TCRs recurred in many donors.

Both 60 Vbeta primers and 13 Jbeta primers went into the PCR. Here immunoSEQ multiplex PCR was the method, and the copy in TCRdb shows in-frame clones only, minus some. The sample consists of 200,000 or so clones, about 82% of them appearing once. A remark on this clone: Its specificity is unknown.

Germline loops: CDR1 SNHLY, CDR2 FYNNEI. V was clipped by 5 bases and J by 1 base, with 12 bases between them. CDR3 length: 15 residues. The sample was PBMCs. This sequence originates from a man between 25 and 39 years old in good health and CMV-seronegative. The chain is built from TRBV2 and TRBJ2-1, with a tentative D call TRBD2 (6 bases). CDR3 nucleotides: TGTGCCAGCAGTACGGAGGGAAGGTCCTACAATGAGCAGTTCTTC. Translated: CASSTEGRSYNEQFF.